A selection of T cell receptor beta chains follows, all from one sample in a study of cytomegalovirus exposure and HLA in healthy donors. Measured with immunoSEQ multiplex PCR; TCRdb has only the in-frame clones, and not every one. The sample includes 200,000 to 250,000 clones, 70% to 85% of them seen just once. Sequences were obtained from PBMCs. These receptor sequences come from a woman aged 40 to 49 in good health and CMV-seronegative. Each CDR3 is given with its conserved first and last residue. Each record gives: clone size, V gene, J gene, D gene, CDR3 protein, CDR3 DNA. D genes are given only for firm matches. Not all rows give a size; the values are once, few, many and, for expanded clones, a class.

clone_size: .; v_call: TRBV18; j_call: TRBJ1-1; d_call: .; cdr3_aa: CASSPVLNTEAFF; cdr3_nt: TGTGCCAGCTCACCCGTCCTGAACACTGAAGCTTTCTTT
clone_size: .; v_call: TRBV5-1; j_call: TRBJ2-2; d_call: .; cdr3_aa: CASSLNRAGELFF; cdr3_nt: TGCGCCAGCAGCTTGAACAGGGCCGGGGAGCTGTTTTTT
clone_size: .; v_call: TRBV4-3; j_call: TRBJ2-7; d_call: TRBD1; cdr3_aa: CASSQGQGARSYEQYF; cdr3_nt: TGCGCCAGCAGCCAAGGGCAGGGGGCCCGGTCCTACGAGCAGTACTTC
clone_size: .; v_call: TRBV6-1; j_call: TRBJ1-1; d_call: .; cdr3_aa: CASSESKGTEAFF; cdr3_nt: TGTGCCAGCAGTGAATCCAAGGGGACTGAAGCTTTCTTT
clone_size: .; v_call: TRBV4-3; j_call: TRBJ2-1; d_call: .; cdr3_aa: CASSQEHRAPYNEQFF; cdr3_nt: TGCGCCAGCAGCCAAGAGCACAGGGCCCCCTACAATGAGCAGTTCTTC
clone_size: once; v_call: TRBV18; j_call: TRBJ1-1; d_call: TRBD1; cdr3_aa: CASSLGQGHTEAFF; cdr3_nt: TGTGCCAGCTCACTAGGACAGGGTCACACTGAAGCTTTCTTT
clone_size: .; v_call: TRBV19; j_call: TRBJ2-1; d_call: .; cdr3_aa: CASRMAGPTPSYNEQFF; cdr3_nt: TGTGCCAGTAGGATGGCGGGGCCCACGCCCTCCTACAATGAGCAGTTCTTC
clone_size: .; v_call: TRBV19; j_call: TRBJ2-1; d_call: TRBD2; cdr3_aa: CASSEEGGRQVNNEQFF; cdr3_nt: TGTGCCAGTAGCGAGGAGGGAGGGAGGCAAGTAAACAATGAGCAGTTCTTC
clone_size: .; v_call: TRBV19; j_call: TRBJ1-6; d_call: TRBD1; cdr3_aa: CASSFRQGQNSPLHF; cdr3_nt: TGTGCCAGTAGTTTCCGACAGGGACAAAATTCACCCCTCCACTTT
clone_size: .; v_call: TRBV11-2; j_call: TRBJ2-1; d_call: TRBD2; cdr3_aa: CASSGLAGNEQFF; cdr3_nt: TGTGCCAGCAGCGGACTAGCGGGCAATGAGCAGTTCTTC
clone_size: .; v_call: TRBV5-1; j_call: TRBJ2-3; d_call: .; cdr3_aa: CASSLVVGVSTDTQYF; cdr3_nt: TGCGCCAGCAGCTTGGTCGTCGGGGTAAGCACAGATACGCAGTATTTT
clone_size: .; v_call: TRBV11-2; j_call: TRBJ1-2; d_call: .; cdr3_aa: CASSPDLANYGYTF; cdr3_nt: TGTGCCAGCAGCCCAGACTTAGCTAACTATGGCTACACCTTC
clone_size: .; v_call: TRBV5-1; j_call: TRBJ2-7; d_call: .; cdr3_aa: CASSRGTASSYEQYF; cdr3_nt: TGCGCCAGCAGCCGCGGGACAGCAAGCTCCTACGAGCAGTACTTC
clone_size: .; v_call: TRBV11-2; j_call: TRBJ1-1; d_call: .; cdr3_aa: CASSSNRVGTEAFF; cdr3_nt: TGTGCCAGCAGCTCCAACAGGGTTGGGACTGAAGCTTTCTTT
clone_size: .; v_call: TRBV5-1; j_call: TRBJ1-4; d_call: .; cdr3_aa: CASSPADRTNEKLFF; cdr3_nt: TGCGCCAGCAGCCCAGCGGACAGAACTAATGAAAAACTGTTTTTT
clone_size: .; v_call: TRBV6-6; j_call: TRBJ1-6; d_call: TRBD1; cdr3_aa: CASSYMVQGRSPLHF; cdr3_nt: TGTGCCAGCAGTTACATGGTACAGGGGAGATCACCCCTCCACTTT
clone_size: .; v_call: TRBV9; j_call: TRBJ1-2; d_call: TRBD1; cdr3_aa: CASSVGQFFDGYTF; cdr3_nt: TGTGCCAGCAGCGTGGGACAGTTTTTCGATGGCTACACCTTC
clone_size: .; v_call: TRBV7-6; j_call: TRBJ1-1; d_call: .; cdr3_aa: CASSLGSRGAGTEAFF; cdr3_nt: TGTGCCAGCAGCTTAGGCTCAAGGGGAGCGGGCACTGAAGCTTTCTTT
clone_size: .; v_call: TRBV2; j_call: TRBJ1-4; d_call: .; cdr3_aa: CASSDSAGREKLFF; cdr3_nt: TGTGCCAGCAGTGATTCGGCAGGGAGGGAAAAACTGTTTTTT
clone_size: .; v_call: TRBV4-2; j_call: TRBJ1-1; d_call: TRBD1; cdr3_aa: CASSQDGTLGQEAFF; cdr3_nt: TGTGCCAGCAGCCAAGATGGGACGTTAGGACAGGAGGCTTTCTTT
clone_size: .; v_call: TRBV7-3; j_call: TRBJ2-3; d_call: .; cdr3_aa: CASSSGSRTDTQYF; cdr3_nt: TGTGCCAGCAGCTCCGGGTCCCGGACAGATACGCAGTATTTT
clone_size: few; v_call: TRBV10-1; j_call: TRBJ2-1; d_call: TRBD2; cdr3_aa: CASSQRGGGNEQFF; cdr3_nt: TGCGCCAGCAGTCAGCGGGGGGGTGGCAATGAGCAGTTCTTC
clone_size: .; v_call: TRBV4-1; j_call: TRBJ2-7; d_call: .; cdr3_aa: CASSQVAGQTYEQYF; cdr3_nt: TGCGCCAGCAGCCAAGTTGCGGGACAGACCTACGAGCAGTACTTC
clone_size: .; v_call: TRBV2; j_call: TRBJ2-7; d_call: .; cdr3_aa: CASSWQGGQYF; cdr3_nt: TGTGCCAGCAGTTGGCAGGGAGGGCAGTACTTC
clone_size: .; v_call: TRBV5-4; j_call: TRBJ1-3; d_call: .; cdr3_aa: CASSFSGGAGNTIYF; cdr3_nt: TGTGCCAGCAGCTTCTCGGGGGGCGCTGGAAACACCATATATTTT
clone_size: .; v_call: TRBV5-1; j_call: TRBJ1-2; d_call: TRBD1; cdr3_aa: CASSLVGTGGDHGYTF; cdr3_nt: TGCGCCAGCAGCTTGGTCGGGACAGGGGGCGATCATGGCTACACCTTC
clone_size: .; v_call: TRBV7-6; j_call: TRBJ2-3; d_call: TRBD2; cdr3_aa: CASSSGRVTLPRTSGTDTQYF; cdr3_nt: TGTGCCAGCAGCTCAGGGCGGGTCACCCTTCCTCGGACTAGCGGCACAGATACGCAGTATTTT
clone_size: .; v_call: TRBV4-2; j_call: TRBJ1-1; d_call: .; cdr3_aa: CASSRDWAIGAEAFF; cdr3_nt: TGTGCCAGCAGCCGAGATTGGGCAATCGGCGCTGAAGCTTTCTTT
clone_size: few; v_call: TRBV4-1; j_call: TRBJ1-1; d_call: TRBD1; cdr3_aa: CASSQAGGIEAFF; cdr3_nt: TGCGCCAGCAGCCAGGCAGGGGGGATTGAAGCTTTCTTT
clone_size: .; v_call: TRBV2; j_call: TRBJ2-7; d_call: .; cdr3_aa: CASSFSYEQYF; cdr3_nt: TGTGCCAGCAGTTTTAGCTACGAGCAGTACTTC
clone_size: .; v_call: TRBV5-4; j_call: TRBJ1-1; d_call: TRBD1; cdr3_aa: CASSGGQGQMNTEAFF; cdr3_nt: TGTGCCAGCAGCGGCGGCCAGGGACAGATGAACACTGAAGCTTTCTTT
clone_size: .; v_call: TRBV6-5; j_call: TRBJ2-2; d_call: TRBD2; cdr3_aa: CASSSDLAGTGELFF; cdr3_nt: TGTGCCAGCAGTTCGGACCTAGCGGGTACCGGGGAGCTGTTTTTT
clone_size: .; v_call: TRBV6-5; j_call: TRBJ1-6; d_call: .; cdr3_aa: CASSYSRDSGISPLHF; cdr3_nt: TGTGCCAGCAGTTACTCGAGAGACTCGGGGATTTCACCCCTCCACTTT
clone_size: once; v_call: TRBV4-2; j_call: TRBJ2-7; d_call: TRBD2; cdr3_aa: CASSQFSGASYEQYF; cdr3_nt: TGTGCCAGCAGCCAATTTAGCGGGGCTAGCTACGAGCAGTACTTC
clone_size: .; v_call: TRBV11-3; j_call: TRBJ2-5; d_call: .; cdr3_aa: CASSLEPSQETQYF; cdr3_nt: TGTGCCAGCAGCTTAGAACCGAGTCAAGAAACCCAGTACTTC
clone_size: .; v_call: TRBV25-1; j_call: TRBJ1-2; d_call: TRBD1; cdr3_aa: CASSTSTGSGYTF; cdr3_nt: TGTGCCAGCAGTACATCGACAGGGAGTGGCTACACCTTC
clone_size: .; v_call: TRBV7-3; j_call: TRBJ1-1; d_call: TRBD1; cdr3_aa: CASSLTTGHTEAFF; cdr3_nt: TGTGCCAGCAGCTTAACGACAGGGCACACTGAAGCTTTCTTT
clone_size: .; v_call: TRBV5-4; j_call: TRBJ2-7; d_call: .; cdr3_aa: CASSYAGQPYEQYF; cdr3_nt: TGTGCCAGCAGCTACGCTGGACAGCCCTACGAGCAGTACTTC
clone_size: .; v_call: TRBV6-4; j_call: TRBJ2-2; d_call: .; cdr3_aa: CASSVELDVSGELFF; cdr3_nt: TGTGCCAGCAGTGTTGAGCTAGATGTGAGCGGGGAGCTGTTTTTT
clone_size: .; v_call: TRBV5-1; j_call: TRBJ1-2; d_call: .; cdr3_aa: CASNPDGTRARGYTF; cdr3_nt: TGCGCCAGCAACCCCGACGGGACTAGGGCAAGGGGCTACACCTTC
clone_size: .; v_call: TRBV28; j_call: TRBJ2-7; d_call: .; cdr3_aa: CASSFPGRGRYEQYF; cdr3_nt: TGTGCCAGCAGTTTCCCCGGCAGGGGCCGGTACGAGCAGTACTTC
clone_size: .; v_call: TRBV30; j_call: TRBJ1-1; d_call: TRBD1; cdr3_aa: CAWTETGRRTEAFF; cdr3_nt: TGTGCCTGGACCGAGACAGGGCGAAGGACTGAAGCTTTCTTT
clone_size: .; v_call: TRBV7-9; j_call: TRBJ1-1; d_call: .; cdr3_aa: CASSTKNTEAFF; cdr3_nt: TGTGCCAGCAGCACAAAGAACACTGAAGCTTTCTTT
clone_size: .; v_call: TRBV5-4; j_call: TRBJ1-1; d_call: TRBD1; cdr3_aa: CASSSPLTGDTEAFF; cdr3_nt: TGTGCCAGCAGCTCCCCCTTAACAGGGGACACTGAAGCTTTCTTT
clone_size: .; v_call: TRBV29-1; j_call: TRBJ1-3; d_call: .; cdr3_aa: CSVGGQRANTIYF; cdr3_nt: TGCAGCGTTGGAGGACAGCGAGCGAACACCATATATTTT
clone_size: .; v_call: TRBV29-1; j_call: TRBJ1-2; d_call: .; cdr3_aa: CSAGNGYTF; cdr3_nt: TGCAGCGCCGGGAATGGCTACACCTTC
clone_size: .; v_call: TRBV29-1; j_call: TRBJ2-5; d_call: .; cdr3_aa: CSVAVETQYF; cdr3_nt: TGCAGCGTTGCTGTGGAGACCCAGTACTTC
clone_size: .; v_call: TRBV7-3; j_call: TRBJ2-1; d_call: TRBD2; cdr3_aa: CASSSVGGGNEQFF; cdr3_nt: TGTGCCAGCAGCTCCGTGGGGGGGGGCAATGAGCAGTTCTTC
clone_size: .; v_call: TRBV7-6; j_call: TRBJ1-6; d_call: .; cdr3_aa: CASNGHKNSPLHF; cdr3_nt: TGTGCCAGCAACGGACATAAGAATTCACCCCTCCACTTT
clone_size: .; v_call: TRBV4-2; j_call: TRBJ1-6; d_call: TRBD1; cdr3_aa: CASTQGADSPLHF; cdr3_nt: TGTGCCAGCACCCAGGGGGCAGATTCACCCCTCCACTTT
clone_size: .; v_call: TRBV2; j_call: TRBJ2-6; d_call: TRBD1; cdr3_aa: CASSGTGGPGANVLTF; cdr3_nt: TGTGCCAGCAGCGGGACAGGGGGCCCTGGAGCCAACGTCCTGACTTTC
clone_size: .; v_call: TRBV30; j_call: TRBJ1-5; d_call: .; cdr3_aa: CAWNVGVNQPQHF; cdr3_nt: TGTGCCTGGAACGTAGGGGTCAACCAGCCCCAGCATTTT
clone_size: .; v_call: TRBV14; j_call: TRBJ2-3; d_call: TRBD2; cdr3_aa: CASSLGTSGASTDTQYF; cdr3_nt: TGTGCCAGCAGCCTTGGGACTAGCGGGGCCAGCACAGATACGCAGTATTTT
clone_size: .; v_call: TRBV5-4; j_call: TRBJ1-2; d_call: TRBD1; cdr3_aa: CASSSDRASYGYTF; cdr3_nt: TGTGCCAGCAGCTCTGACAGGGCCTCCTATGGCTACACCTTC
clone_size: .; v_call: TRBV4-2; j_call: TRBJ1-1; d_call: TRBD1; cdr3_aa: CASSQGQGVTEAFF; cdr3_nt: TGTGCCAGCAGCCAAGGACAGGGAGTAACTGAAGCTTTCTTT
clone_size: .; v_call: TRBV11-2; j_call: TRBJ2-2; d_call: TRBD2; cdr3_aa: CASSLARTSGGDTGELFF; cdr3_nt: TGTGCCAGCAGCTTAGCTAGGACTAGCGGGGGAGACACCGGGGAGCTGTTTTTT
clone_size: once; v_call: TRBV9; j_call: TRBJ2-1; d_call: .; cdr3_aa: CASSVALARGHEQFF; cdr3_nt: TGTGCCAGCAGCGTAGCCCTAGCGAGGGGCCATGAGCAGTTCTTC
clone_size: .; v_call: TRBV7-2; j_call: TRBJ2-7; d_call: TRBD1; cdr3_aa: CASSLGGTGYEQYF; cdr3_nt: TGTGCCAGCAGCTTAGGTGGGACAGGGTACGAGCAGTACTTC
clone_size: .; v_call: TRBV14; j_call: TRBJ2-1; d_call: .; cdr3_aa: CASSQDSPEQFF; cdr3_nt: TGTGCCAGCAGCCAAGATAGCCCTGAGCAGTTCTTC
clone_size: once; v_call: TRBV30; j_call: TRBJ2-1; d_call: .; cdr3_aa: CAWSVAGNEQFF; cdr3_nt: TGTGCCTGGAGTGTCGCAGGCAATGAGCAGTTCTTC